Below are 24 T cell receptor beta chains sequenced from a single sample in a study of yellow fever vaccine responses in identical twins. Using its own MiXCR run on the RT-PCR reads, TCRdb lists one record per CDR3 protein. The sample comprises approximately 4,000 distinct CDR3 sequences, about 76% of which are singletons, and approximately 8% rests with the top ten. The material was T cells from blood (PBMCs), unsorted or a sorted subset (not recorded which), obtained before or after yellow fever vaccination (not recorded which). The receptors were gathered from a woman aged 18-29 years who received the yellow fever vaccine.

V usage is TRBV6-1 and J usage is TRBJ2-7; tentative D call: TRBD1 (6 bases). Trimming took off 5 bases at V and 4 bases at J, with 15 bases between the two ends. This CDR3 spans 14 amino acids. Germline V CDR1 and CDR2: MNHNS, SASEGT. The CDR3 nucleotides read TGTGCCAGCAGTACTCAGGACAGTGCTTACGAGCAGTACTTC. This encodes CASSTQDSAYEQYF.

This chain joins TRBV11-1 and TRBJ2-1; TRBD2 might be the D (7 bases). This CDR3 has 16 amino acids. CDR1 is SGHAT and CDR2 is FQDESV in the germline V gene (reference sequence). The V and J ends lost 0 bases and 10 bases respectively, with 19 bases between them. This chain's CDR3 is CASSLAGGGTEEEQFF. CDR3 DNA: TGTGCCAGCAGCTTAGCGGGCGGGGGCACGGAGGAAGAGCAGTTCTTC. The full variable domain, with the rest looked up from reference TRBV11-1 and TRBJ2-1, is EAEVAQSPRYKITEKSQAVAFWCDPISGHATLYWYRQILGQGPELLVQFQDESVVDDSQLPKDRFSAERLKGVDSTLKIQPAELGDSAMYLCASSLAGGGTEEEQFFGPGTRLTVL.

V gene TRBV7-2 combines with J gene TRBJ2-3; D not resolved. Germline V gene sequence: CDR1 SGHTA, CDR2 FQGNSA. V lost 5 bases to trimming and J lost 0 bases, with 6 bases between them. The CDR3 is 13 amino acids. In nucleotides, the CDR3 is TGTGCCAGCAGCATATATAGCACAGATACGCAGTATTTT. Translation gives CASSIYSTDTQYF.

V gene TRBV7-9 combines with J gene TRBJ1-1, with D possibly being TRBD1 (6 bases). V was clipped by 6 bases and J by 0 bases, with 14 bases between them. CDR3 length equals 15 residues. Germline V lookup: CDR1 SEHNR, CDR2 FQNEAQ (reference sequence). CDR3 in amino acids: CASRGPDRVNTEAFF. DNA for the CDR3: TGTGCCAGCAGAGGACCGGACAGAGTGAACACTGAAGCTTTCTTT.

V gene TRBV20-1 combines with J gene TRBJ1-5; no firm D call. This CDR3 has 13 amino acids. Trimming removed 0 bases from V and 5 bases from J, with 8 bases in between. Germline CDR1 reads DFQATT; CDR2 reads SNEGSKA (reference sequence). CDR3 residues: CSARDLMDQPQHF. As DNA, the CDR3 is TGCAGTGCTAGAGATCTCATGGATCAGCCCCAGCATTTT.

This clonotype was detected only a few times. CDR3 nucleotides: TGTGCCAGCAGCTTAGCGCAGGGGGCCGTAGATACGCAGTATTTT. Its protein product is CASSLAQGAVDTQYF. This chain connects TRBV11-1 to TRBJ2-3; TRBD1 matches at 8 bases. Germline CDR1 reads SGHAT; CDR2 reads FQDESV (reference sequence). With 0 bases clipped from V and 5 bases from J, the junction kept 4 bases outside the gene matches. The CDR3 is made up of 15 amino acids.

The rearrangement joins TRBV11-1 to TRBJ2-1; possible D gene TRBD2, 5 bases. Trimming took 6 bases from V and 6 from J, leaving 18 bases between them. The CDR3 runs 15 residues. Germline V lookup: CDR1 SGHAT, CDR2 FQDESV (reference sequence). The CDR3 protein is CASSTFSGSLNEQFF. The CDR3 coding sequence is TGTGCCAGCAGTACCTTTTCGGGAAGTCTCAATGAGCAGTTCTTC. Using reference TRBV11-1 and TRBJ2-1 for the parts outside the CDR3, the full variable domain is EAEVAQSPRYKITEKSQAVAFWCDPISGHATLYWYRQILGQGPELLVQFQDESVVDDSQLPKDRFSAERLKGVDSTLKIQPAELGDSAMYLCASSTFSGSLNEQFFGPGTRLTVL.

This clonotype is categorized as large. The chain links TRBV10-3 to TRBJ2-1, with D possibly being TRBD1 (5 bases). With 5 bases removed from V and 2 bases from J, the gap between germline ends came to 7 bases. The CDR3 sequence is 13 residues long. CDR1 is ENHRY and CDR2 is SYGVKD in the germline V gene. The CDR3 is CAISPTAYNEQFF. The CDR3 nucleotides are TGTGCCATCAGTCCGACAGCCTACAATGAGCAGTTCTTC.

The chain links TRBV11-1 to TRBJ2-7; maybe TRBD1 (5 bases). V was trimmed by 4 bases and J by 3 bases, leaving 10 bases between them. The CDR3 has 13 residues. Looked up from germline, CDR1 is SGHAT and CDR2 is FQDESV (reference sequence). CDR3 protein: CASSSGYFYEQYF. The CDR3 region has the DNA TGTGCCAGCAGCTCAGGGTATTTCTACGAGCAGTACTTC. The entire variable domain, with the rest obtained from reference TRBV11-1 and TRBJ2-7, is as follows: EAEVAQSPRYKITEKSQAVAFWCDPISGHATLYWYRQILGQGPELLVQFQDESVVDDSQLPKDRFSAERLKGVDSTLKIQPAELGDSAMYLCASSSGYFYEQYFGPGTRLTVT.

The chain carries TRBV4-3 and TRBJ2-1; tentatively, D is TRBD2 (7 bases). The CDR3 contains 13 residues. Trimming removed 3 bases at V and 9 bases at J, with 12 bases between. Germline assignment: CDR1 LGHNA and CDR2 YSLEER. CDR3 region: CASSQGRGGEQFF. The DNA for the CDR3 is TGCGCCAGCAGCCAGGGTAGGGGGGGTGAGCAGTTCTTC.

V usage is TRBV11-2 and J usage is TRBJ2-1; weak D call: TRBD2 (5 bases). Germline V lookup: CDR1 SGHAT, CDR2 FQNNGV. The CDR3 totals 16 residues. Trimming pared 5 bases from V and 5 bases from J, leaving 19 bases between. In DNA, the CDR3 is TGTGCCAGCAGCATTTGGGAGAGAATACCGCACAATGAGCAGTTCTTC. Encoded protein: CASSIWERIPHNEQFF.

This chain joins TRBV4-1 and TRBJ2-7, with D unresolved. Germline V gene sequence: CDR1 MGHRA, CDR2 YSYEKL. The germline V and J ends were trimmed by 1 base and 6 bases, with 10 bases remaining between them. There are 13 residues in the CDR3. The CDR3 DNA sequence: TGCGCCAGCAGCCAAGTGGCGGAAAGCGAGCAGTACTTC. Amino acid sequence: CASSQVAESEQYF.

The chain is built from TRBV4-3 and TRBJ1-2; 8 nucleotides align to TRBD1. V gave up 4 bases and J gave up 3 bases; unmatched junction bases: 10. Germline CDR1 is LGHNA and CDR2 is YSLEER. The CDR3 sequence is 16 residues long. CDR3 sequence reads: CASSPLLKTGDYGYTF. The CDR3 DNA reads as TGCGCCAGCAGCCCCCTACTTAAGACAGGGGACTATGGCTACACCTTC.

This clonotype was observed a few times. The chain joins TRBV29-1 to TRBJ1-2; D not certain. Germline V lookup: CDR1 SQVTM, CDR2 ANQGSEA. The V end was cut by 6 bases, the J end by 0 bases, with 14 bases between. This CDR3 is 14 amino acids long. This CDR3 is CSVPSGRTNYGYTF. The DNA for the CDR3 is TGCAGCGTCCCCTCGGGCCGCACTAACTATGGCTACACCTTC.

This chain joins TRBV13 and TRBJ2-1; 7 bases align to TRBD2. CDR1 and CDR2 (germline): PRHDT, FYEKMQ (reference sequence). V gave up 5 bases and J gave up 8 bases; unmatched junction bases: 9. This CDR3 contains 14 residues. CDR3 bases: TGTGCCAGCAGCCCCGGGGGAGGGCCTTATGAGCAGTTCTTC. Its protein product is CASSPGGGPYEQFF.

The rearrangement joins TRBV5-6 to TRBJ1-2; perhaps TRBD1 as D (5 bases). This CDR3 comprises 13 residues. Germline CDR1 is SGHDT and CDR2 is YYEEEE. V lost 1 base and J 2 bases, leaving 6 bases between the germline ends. The CDR3 nucleotides read TGTGCCAGCAGCTTGTCAGGGAACTATGGCTACACCTTC. It translates to CASSLSGNYGYTF.

This clonotype was picked up a small number of times. The chain employs TRBV6-1 and TRBJ2-2; 7 positions agree with TRBD2. The CDR3 is 15 amino acids. CDR1 MNHNS and CDR2 SASEGT come from the germline V gene. Trimming at V came to 5 bases and at J to 5 bases, leaving 8 bases not matched to a gene. This CDR3 reads CASSPGGTNTGELFF. Written as DNA, the CDR3 is TGTGCCAGCAGTCCCGGGGGGACTAATACCGGGGAGCTGTTTTTT.

This clonotype was counted a single time. The V call is TRBV2, the J call TRBJ2-3, with D possibly being TRBD2 (6 bases). The CDR3 extends over 14 amino acids. Germline values: CDR1 SNHLY, CDR2 FYNNEI. V gave up 4 bases and J gave up 3 bases, with 11 bases separating them. CDR3 sequence: CASSVLAGTDTQYF. In DNA form, the CDR3 reads TGTGCCAGCAGTGTGTTGGCGGGGACAGATACGCAGTATTTT.

This chain connects TRBV4-2 to TRBJ2-7, with D tentatively TRBD1 (6 bases). In germline, CDR1 is LGHNA, CDR2 YNFKEQ. This CDR3 has 14 residues. Trimming shortened V by 1 base and J by 4 bases, and 11 bases separated the two germline ends. CDR3 residues: CASSQGGQSYEQYF. CDR3 DNA: TGTGCCAGCAGCCAAGGGGGGCAGTCGTACGAGCAGTACTTC.

V gene TRBV4-2 combines with J gene TRBJ2-7; 13 positions match TRBD2. Germline loops: CDR1 LGHNA, CDR2 YNFKEQ. V dropped 3 bases and J dropped 4; count of bases not matched to a gene: 6. The CDR3 is made up of 16 amino acids. The CDR3 DNA follows: TGTGCCAGCAGCCATCCCGGACTAGCGGGAGCTTACGAGCAGTACTTC. Its protein is CASSHPGLAGAYEQYF.

This clonotype was detected a few times. V is TRBV11-1 and J is TRBJ2-1, with 8 bases matching TRBD2. CDR1 and CDR2 from the germline V gene are SGHAT and FQDESV (reference sequence). The CDR3 runs to 15 residues. V lost 1 base to trimming and J lost 8 bases; unmatched junction nucleotides: 7. CDR3 region: CASSLEREFRDEQFF. CDR3 nucleotide sequence: TGTGCCAGCAGCTTAGAGCGGGAGTTCAGAGATGAGCAGTTCTTC.

As DNA, the CDR3 is TGCGCCAGCAGCTCTTTCGAGGGACAAGCAGATACGCAGTATTTT. Residues: CASSSFEGQADTQYF. The J gene is TRBJ2-3, the V gene TRBV4-3, with D possibly matching TRBD1 (6 bases). V lost 5 bases to trimming and J lost 4 bases, with 16 bases between them. CDR3 size: 15 residues. From germline, CDR1 is LGHNA and CDR2 YSLEER.

V gene TRBV2 combines with J gene TRBJ2-1; D gene uncertain. The germline V and J ends were trimmed by 3 bases and 3 bases, with 3 bases remaining between them. Germline CDR1 is SNHLY and CDR2 is FYNNEI. CDR3 length equals 12 residues. CDR3 protein: CASSDYYNEQFF. The CDR3 DNA reads TGTGCCAGCAGTGATTACTACAATGAGCAGTTCTTC.

The chain has TRBV29-1 and TRBJ1-1; 7 bases are shared with TRBD1. Germline V gene data show CDR1 as SQVTM and CDR2 as ANQGSEA. CDR3 length: 14 amino acids. The V and J ends lost 4 bases and 2 bases, in that order; junction bases with no gene match: 7. The CDR3 DNA follows: TGCAGCGTTGCCGGACAGGCAGGCAACACTGAAGCTTTCTTT. This sequence encodes CSVAGQAGNTEAFF. Full variable domain (missing parts from reference TRBV29-1 and TRBJ1-1): SAVISQKPSRDICQRGTSLTIQCQVDSQVTMMFWYRQQPGQSLTLIATANQGSEATYESGFVIDKFPISRPNLTFSTLTVSNMSPEDSSIYLCSVAGQAGNTEAFFGQGTRLTVV.